The 23 T cell receptor beta chains below all came from one sample that was sequenced in a study of blood T cells in healthy people across ages. Combining a sample-barcoded 5' primer with a J-beta primer mix, a second PCR ran for roughly 6 to 12 cycles. MiXCR, applied by TCRdb to the 5' RACE reads, yields one record per CDR3 protein. The table lists roughly 700,000 distinct CDR3 sequences, 25% of them singletons. This sample was also put to use in a study of T cells of mothers and their children.

The sequencing input was blood. Receptor source: a boy aged 5-17 years in good health.

This clonotype was seen many times. The chain links TRBV7-6 to TRBJ1-4; 8 positions match TRBD1. After removal of 1 base from V and 5 bases from J, the junction contained 3 bases not matched to a gene. CDR3 length: 15 residues. Germline values: CDR1 SGHVS, CDR2 FNYEAQ. The DNA of the CDR3 is TGTGCCAGCAGCTTAGAGACAGGGGAGAATGAAAAACTGTTTTTT. Translated: CASSLETGENEKLFF. Variable domain in full (rest from reference TRBV7-6 and TRBJ1-4): GAGVSQSPRYKVTKRGQDVALRCDPISGHVSLYWYRQALGQGPEFLTYFNYEAQQDKSGLPNDRFSAERPEGSISTLTIQRTEQRDSAMYRCASSLETGENEKLFFGSGTQLSVL.

The chain recombines TRBV9 with TRBJ2-5, with 10 nucleotides matching TRBD2. The tail of the sequence fits TRBJ2-1 better, so the J call may be wrong. The CDR3 runs to 15 residues. Germline V gene data show CDR1 as SGDLS and CDR2 as YYNGEE. CDR3 residues: CASSVGLAGVHEQFF. The CDR3 DNA sequence: TGTGCCAGCAGCGTAGGTCTAGCGGGGGTCCATGAGCAGTTCTTC.

Only a few counts were recorded for this clonotype. V gene TRBV5-5 combines with J gene TRBJ1-4, with a possible D match to TRBD1 (5 bases). V dropped 3 bases and J dropped 6 bases, with 9 bases sitting between them. Germline CDR1 reads SGHKS; CDR2 reads YYEKEE (reference sequence). The CDR3 loop spans 13 amino acids. Here the CDR3 DNA reads TGTGCCAGCAGCTGGTCGGGGGATGAAAAACTGTTTTTT. This gives the protein CASSWSGDEKLFF.

The chain combines TRBV29-1 with TRBJ2-1; the D is unclear. The germline V and J ends were trimmed by 4 bases and 1 base, with 11 bases remaining between them. CDR1 is SQVTM and CDR2 is ANQGSEA in the germline V gene. There are 14 residues in the CDR3. The CDR3 region has the DNA TGCAGCGTTGGGCAGCTCCTGTCCTACAATGAGCAGTTCTTC. Encoded protein: CSVGQLLSYNEQFF.

This chain links TRBV20-1 with TRBJ1-3; D uncertain. The germline V and J ends were trimmed by 3 bases and 0 bases, with 6 bases remaining between them. CDR1 DFQATT and CDR2 SNEGSKA come from the germline V gene (reference sequence). The CDR3 runs 13 residues. This CDR3 is CSARYSSGNTIYF. For the CDR3, the DNA is TGCAGTGCTAGGTATAGCTCTGGAAACACCATATATTTT.

In its sample, this clonotype was seen a few times. The chain recombines TRBV11-2 with TRBJ2-3; TRBD1 might be the D (5 bases). The germline V gene has CDR1 SGHAT and CDR2 FQNNGV. V was clipped by 5 bases and J by 7 bases, with 13 bases between them. CDR3 length: 13 amino acids. The chain's CDR3 is CASSLEDINTQYF. CDR3 in DNA: TGTGCCAGCAGCCTTGAGGACATCAATACGCAGTATTTT.

This chain joins TRBV14 and TRBJ2-7; 7 bases are a match to TRBD2. V lost 6 bases and J lost 2; bases outside the gene matches: 13. From germline, CDR1 is SGHDN and CDR2 FVKESK. There are 16 residues in the CDR3. As DNA, the CDR3 is TGTGCCAGCAGACAAAGATATAGCGGGCTCCCCTACGAGCAGTACTTC. This encodes CASRQRYSGLPYEQYF.

There are a few counts of this clonotype. The rearrangement links TRBV7-8 to TRBJ1-1; maybe TRBD1 (6 bases). Germline V gives CDR1 SGHVS, CDR2 FQNEAQ. The V gene lost 5 bases and the J gene lost 0 bases, with 10 bases spanning the gap. The CDR3 runs to 14 residues. The CDR3: CASSPDRLNTEAFF. DNA for the CDR3: TGTGCCAGCAGCCCAGACAGGTTGAACACTGAAGCTTTCTTT.

V is TRBV29-1 and J is TRBJ2-3, with D perhaps given as TRBD1 or TRBD2 (6 bases each). The CDR3 runs to 15 residues. V was pared by 4 bases and J by 4 bases, with 18 bases between. The germline V gene encodes CDR1 SQVTM and CDR2 ANQGSEA. The CDR3 protein is CSVGRSRGVADTQYF. The CDR3 coding sequence is TGCAGCGTTGGCCGCTCAAGGGGGGTGGCAGATACGCAGTATTTT.

The chain is built from TRBV9 and TRBJ2-5; 14 bases map to TRBD2. CDR1 SGDLS and CDR2 YYNGEE come from the germline V gene. Trimming removed 0 bases from V and 9 bases from J; junction bases left unmatched: 7. The CDR3 is made up of 16 amino acids. In DNA, the CDR3 is TGTGCCAGCAGCGTAGAGGGACTAGCGGGAGTGGAGTCCCAGTACTTC. Protein product: CASSVEGLAGVESQYF.

V and J are TRBV28 and TRBJ2-5; weak D call: TRBD2 (5 bases). The DNA end is more similar to TRBJ2-1, so the J call may be wrong. The CDR3 sequence is 13 residues long. Germline lookup yields CDR1 MDHEN and CDR2 SYDVKM. The CDR3 sequence: CASSLQRFNEQFF. The CDR3 DNA reads as TGTGCCAGCAGTTTACAGCGGTTTAATGAGCAGTTCTTC.

This chain connects TRBV24-1 to TRBJ2-5; D not certain. The CDR3 is 14 amino acids. CDR1 is KGHDR and CDR2 is SFDVKD in the germline V gene. V was shortened by 7 bases and J by 5 bases, with 16 bases between the two germline ends. The CDR3 nucleotides are TGTGCCACCAGCGGTCTTGGGAATTGGGAGACCCAGTACTTC. Residues: CATSGLGNWETQYF.

This chain connects TRBV14 to TRBJ1-1, with 10 bases identical to TRBD1. V was pared by 8 bases and J by 6 bases, with 12 bases of the junction left unmatched. The germline CDR1 and CDR2 sequences are SGHDN and FVKESK. CDR3 size: 15 residues. The DNA for the CDR3 is TGTGCCAGCTCCAACCGGGGGACAGGGGTGGCTGAAGCTTTCTTT. Translating gives CASSNRGTGVAEAFF.

V is TRBV20-1 and J is TRBJ2-7, with 8 bases lining up with TRBD2. The ends lost 1 base at V and 0 bases at J; junction bases unmatched: 17. Per germline, CDR1 DFQATT and CDR2 SNEGSKA (reference sequence). This CDR3 is built from 19 residues. The CDR3, as DNA: TGCAGTGCTAGAGTCCTTCGGGCGGGGGGAGGACTTAGCTCCTACGAGCAGTACTTC. Translated, it gives CSARVLRAGGGLSSYEQYF.

The V and J genes are TRBV20-1 and TRBJ2-7; TRBD2 matches 7 bases. The junction had 8 bases not matched to a gene; V was cut back by 6 bases and J by 3 bases. Germline V CDR1 and CDR2: DFQATT, SNEGSKA (reference sequence). This CDR3 spans 13 amino acids. The CDR3 nucleotides are TGCAGTGCGATTTGGCGGGGGAACTACGAGCAGTACTTC. Its protein product is CSAIWRGNYEQYF.

The V gene is TRBV6-5, the J gene TRBJ2-1; D assignment may be TRBD1 or TRBD2 (5 bases each). Trimming pared 6 bases from V and 4 bases from J, leaving 16 bases between. The CDR3 runs 15 residues. The germline CDR1 and CDR2 sequences are MNHEY and SVGAGI. The CDR3 region has the DNA TGTGCCAGCAGGCCCCCCGGGACGGGGTACAATGAGCAGTTCTTC. Translating it yields CASRPPGTGYNEQFF.

This chain connects TRBV27 to TRBJ1-4; 7 bases line up with TRBD1. The V and J ends lost 5 bases and 3 bases, in that order; junction bases with no gene match: 6. The CDR3 covers 15 residues. Germline CDR1 reads MNHEY; CDR2 reads SMNVEV (reference sequence). The chain's CDR3 is CASSETGWANEKLFF. The CDR3 bases are TGTGCCAGCAGTGAGACAGGGTGGGCTAATGAAAAACTGTTTTTT.

The chain couples TRBV12-3 or TRBV12-4 to TRBJ2-5, with TRBD2 identical over 11 bases. The CDR3 extends over 15 amino acids. V lost 5 bases and J lost 5; bases outside the gene matches: 7. The CDR3 DNA reads as TGTGCCAGCAGTGAACTAGCGGGAGTCGAGGAGACCCAGTACTTC. This codes for CASSELAGVEETQYF.

For this clonotype: One end of the junction fails to match germline, which may point to a read error. The genes are TRBV7-2 and TRBJ2-5; D remains ambiguous. Per germline, CDR1 SGHTA and CDR2 FQGNSA. This CDR3 is built from 14 residues. The DNA for the CDR3 is TGTGCCAGCAGCTTAAGTTCTAACGAGGAGACCCAGTGCTTC. Encoded protein: CASSLSSNEETQCF.

This clonotype showed up just a few times. The chain uses TRBV27 and TRBJ2-7; D uncertain. The CDR3 runs to 14 residues. The V end was cut by 4 bases, the J end by 2 bases, with 12 bases between. Germline V CDR1 and CDR2: MNHEY, SMNVEV (reference sequence). The CDR3 reads CASSSRRLPYEQYF. CDR3 sequence (DNA): TGTGCCAGCAGTTCCAGGAGACTCCCCTACGAGCAGTACTTC.

The chain uses TRBV6-2 or TRBV6-3 and TRBJ2-7; 14 bases fit TRBD2. Looked up from germline, CDR1 is MNHEY and CDR2 is SVGEGT. The junction had 10 bases not matched to a gene; V was cut back by 0 bases and J by 3 bases. The CDR3 spans 19 residues. The CDR3 sequence is CASSYSTDPGTSGSYEQYF. CDR3 in DNA: TGTGCCAGCAGTTACTCCACAGACCCCGGGACTAGCGGGAGCTACGAGCAGTACTTC.

The V call is TRBV7-6, the J call TRBJ2-7; TRBD1 matches at 7 bases. CDR1 and CDR2 (germline): SGHVS, FNYEAQ. The CDR3 totals 13 residues. V shed 8 bases and J 3 bases; nucleotides not matched to a gene: 7. CDR3: CASSVGQFYEQYF. DNA for the CDR3: TGTGCCAGCTCTGTGGGACAGTTCTACGAGCAGTACTTC.

This clonotype was seen a handful of times. The chain combines TRBV6-1 with TRBJ2-1, with D possibly being TRBD1 or TRBD2 (5 bases each). The V and J ends lost 8 bases and 0 bases respectively, with 14 bases between them. CDR3 size: 15 residues. Germline V gives CDR1 MNHNS, CDR2 SASEGT. This chain's CDR3 is CASRNVGDSYNEQFF. CDR3 nucleotide sequence: TGTGCCAGCCGGAACGTGGGGGACTCCTACAATGAGCAGTTCTTC.